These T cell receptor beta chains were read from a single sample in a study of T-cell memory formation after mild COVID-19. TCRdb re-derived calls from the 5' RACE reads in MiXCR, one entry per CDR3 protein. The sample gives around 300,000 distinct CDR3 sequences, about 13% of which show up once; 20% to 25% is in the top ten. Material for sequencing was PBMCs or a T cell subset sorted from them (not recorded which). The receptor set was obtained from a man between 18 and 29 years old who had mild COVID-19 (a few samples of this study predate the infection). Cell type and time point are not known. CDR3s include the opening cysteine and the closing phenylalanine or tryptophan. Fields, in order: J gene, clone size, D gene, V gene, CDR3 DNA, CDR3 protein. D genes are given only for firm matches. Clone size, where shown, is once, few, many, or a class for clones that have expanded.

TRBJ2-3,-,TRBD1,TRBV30,TGTGCCTGGAGTTTTACAGGGGACCCGTATTTT,CAWSFTGDPYF
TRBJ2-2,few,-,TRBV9,TGTGCCAGCAGCGATGGGGGGTCTCCCGGGGAGCTGTTTTTT,CASSDGGSPGELFF
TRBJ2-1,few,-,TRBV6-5,TGTGCCAGCAGCCCGGGGCTTAGAGAGTTCTTC,CASSPGLREFF
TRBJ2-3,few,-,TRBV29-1,TGCAGCGTTGAGGGCAGCACAGATACGCAGTATTTT,CSVEGSTDTQYF
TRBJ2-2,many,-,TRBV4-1,TGCGCCAGCAGCCAACCGGGGGCCACCGGGGAGCTGTTTTTT,CASSQPGATGELFF
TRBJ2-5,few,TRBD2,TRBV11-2,TGTGCCAGCAGCCCTCTAGCGGGGGGTGGAGAGACCCAGTACTTC,CASSPLAGGGETQYF
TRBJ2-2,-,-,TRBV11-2,TGTGCCAGCAGCTCGACTAGAGGGAGAACCGGGGAGCTGTTTTTT,CASSSTRGRTGELFF
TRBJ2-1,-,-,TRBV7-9,TGTGCCAGCAGCCTTGGGGCAGGACGGGGTTTCTTC,CASSLGAGRGFF
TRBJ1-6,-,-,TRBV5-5,TGTGCCAGCAGCTTTCACCGGGACAAGGGAAATTCACCCCTCCACTTT,CASSFHRDKGNSPLHF
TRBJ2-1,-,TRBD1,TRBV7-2,TGTGCCAGCAGCTCCCGACAGGGGAGGAATGAGCAGTTCTTC,CASSSRQGRNEQFF
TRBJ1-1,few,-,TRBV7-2,TGTGCCAGCAGCCAAAGATTAGACACTGAAGCTTTCTTT,CASSQRLDTEAFF
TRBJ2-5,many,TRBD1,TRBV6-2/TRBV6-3,TGTGCCACCGATCCGGGACAGGACCAAGAGACCCAGTACTTC,CATDPGQDQETQYF
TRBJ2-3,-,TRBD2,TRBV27,TGTGCCAGCAGCTGGGGACTAACCCGCACAGATACGCAGTATTTT,CASSWGLTRTDTQYF
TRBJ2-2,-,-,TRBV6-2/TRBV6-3,TGTGCCAGCACCAAGCCGGGAATAAGACTCACCGGGGAGCTGTTTTTT,CASTKPGIRLTGELFF